The entry below gives a single T cell receptor beta chain sequence along with its context. Its target antigen remains unknown. No per-base quality is available; no much larger clone lies one base away. The data were obtained in a study of regulatory T cells in long-lasting Graves disease (dated by TCRdb to the early 2020s). About the investigation overall: Newly diagnosed Graves' disease patients had taken antithyroid drugs for less than 3 months. This study used TCR sequencing and RNA sequencing of peripheral blood to compare persistent Graves' disease patients against newly diagnosed Graves' disease patients. The study was conducted in China and was registered as a clinical trial. A total of around 35 samples underwent TCR sequencing: about 13 from persistent and about 20 from newly diagnosed Graves' disease patients.

Explained via the paper, the time point label denotes: newly diagnosed GD, antithyroid drugs for less than 3 months. For both TCR sequencing and RNA sequencing, RNA was extracted from PBMCs using TRIzol. The diagnosis of Graves' disease followed American Thyroid Association guidelines. Recruitment of patients was carried out at an endocrinology department in Xi'an, China. Each patient gave around 9 milliliters of peripheral blood, collected in an EDTA anticoagulant tube. PBMCs were isolated by Ficoll Paque Plus density gradient separation without further T cell sorting. An Agilent 2100 Bioanalyzer and agarose gel were used to check RNA quality, and a NanoDrop 2000 was used to measure RNA concentration. A distance of 13 bases separates the germline ends of V and J, which lose 1 base and 9 bases respectively. Reading from cysteine to phenylalanine, the CDR3 counts 14 amino acids. Just CDR3 DNA is preserved here, 42 bases in frame from base 1. The germline V gene (reference sequence) supplies CDR1 LNHDA and CDR2 SQIVND.

The library was obtained by multiplex PCR. The reads were generated on an Illumina HiSeq 4000. To build TCR beta libraries, CDR3 regions were amplified by Arm-PCR using iRepertoire HTBI primers. Before sequencing, the PCR products went through gel purification. Turning to the authors' computational methods: A total of fewer than 65 TRBV and under 15 TRBJ segments were identified across samples and were used for gene usage analysis of CDR3 amino acid clonotypes. Filtered high-quality paired reads were merged into contigs using COPE and FqMerger. BLAST was used to align contigs to the IMGT TRBV, TRBD and TRBJ reference genes, and CDR3 was defined following IMGT. Highly expanded clones were defined as clonotypes with a frequency above 0.1%. Shannon entropy served as the measure of repertoire diversity, while the Gini coefficient captured V-J evenness. A clonotype was considered public if more than one individual shared it. The raw public data were reprocessed by TCRdb itself: fastp quality trimming at Q25, MiXCR clonotype calling, in-frame beta chains only. Duplicate CDR3 protein sequences are folded into a single record with the most common DNA and genes. The authors' filters were not applied to this entry. Across this sample there are a few hundred thousand distinct CDR3 sequences, with approximately 13% seen only once. The ten largest clones capture roughly a tenth of the sample.

Study-level results and caveats: Because the primary lesion, thyroid tissue, could not be accessed, the study looked at peripheral blood alone. Preferential use of TRBV28, TRBJ1-2 and TRBJ2-5 was observed in persistent disease, whereas TRBV20-1 and TRBJ2-1 were favored in newly diagnosed disease. Sequencing and analysis were limited to the TCR beta chain. Compared with newly diagnosed patients, patients with persistent Graves' disease had lower TCR Shannon entropy and fewer highly expanded clones, which suggests clonal expansion. Persistent patients shared more public clonotypes among themselves (around 3,000) than newly diagnosed patients did (over 900). The small sample size was acknowledged by the authors as a limitation that may reduce accuracy.

These sequences were also reported in another study, on T cells in Graves' hyperthyroidism and ophthalmopathy. That second publication adds: A patient counted as having stable Graves' hyperthyroidism if no progression to ophthalmopathy occurred over 18 months of follow-up. Hyperthyroidism patients were aged 18 to 65 years and newly diagnosed, with disease duration of less than 2 months. Any patient with an uncontrolled infection, another autoimmune disease, pregnancy or lactation was excluded. Diagnoses were based on clinical symptoms, serum thyroxine and TRAb, thyroid ultrasound and orbital computed tomography. A first-round RT-PCR of the TCR CDR3 used the HTBI primer set with the Qiagen OneStep RT-PCR kit. Most expanded thyroid clonotypes (frequency above 0.001) were also detected in blood, suggesting blood repertoires may reflect thyroid immune responses. A model built on a 13 V-J signature distinguished ophthalmopathy from stable hyperthyroidism, reaching over 85% sensitivity and 81.08% specificity in cross-validation and 80%/75% in testing. In validation, progression to ophthalmopathy was predicted by the model with 70.59% sensitivity and nearly 75% specificity, a median of about 6.4 months before onset. To identify distinguishing TCR V-J signatures, a discovery cohort of 90 to 100 patients was used, comprising 40 to 45 with Graves' ophthalmopathy and around 60 with stable Graves' hyperthyroidism. Prospective prediction of ophthalmopathy was tested in an independent validation cohort consisting of 18 to 20 hyperthyroidism patients and approximately 16 patients who later progressed to ophthalmopathy. The approximately 95 discovery patients were divided at random into training and test sets in a 7:3 ratio. Thyroid tissue and blood T-cell repertoires from several Graves' hyperthyroidism patients were also compared in the study. After sampling, hyperthyroidism patients received methimazole starting at 30 mg daily, and ophthalmopathy patients received high-dose intravenous methylprednisolone. Libraries were constructed in a second round of multiplex PCR, after which size selection and purification were performed. Libraries were sequenced paired-end with 100 bp reads on an Illumina HiSeq2000. Raw data were processed with SOAPnuke, discarding reads with adapters, uncalled bases, mean Phred below 15, or no exact constant-primer or identifier match. COPE v1.2.5 was used to merge the high-quality paired reads, and each unique nucleotide sequence was defined as a clonotype. Clonotypes were aligned to IMGT TRBV, TRBD and TRBJ reference segments using MiTCR v1.1. The analysis was restricted to V-J combinations with a frequency above 0.0001, which together covered over 99% of the repertoires. A TCS score was defined as the ratio of F50 (clonal expansion) to E x V (chaos), with BLOSUM62-based TCRdist applied between CDR3 peptides within each V-J. Welch's t-statistics and random forest reduced some 510 V-J features to roughly 13, which were used in a naive Bayes classifier (R e1071). No statistical method was used to fix the sample size in advance, and group allocation was not hidden from the investigators. According to the paper, TCR Vbeta CDR3 sequencing was carried out on 135 peripheral blood samples, which came from fewer than 50 ophthalmopathy, around 74 hyperthyroidism and roughly 17 progressor patients.

This clonotype originated in a man aged 30 to 45 with Graves disease. Donor details come from another sample of the same person, matched by shared clones. This material consisted of peripheral blood mononuclear cells (PBMCs), taken at new diagnosis, from a patient treated with antithyroid drugs. The chain is made from TRBV19 and TRBJ2-1; the D segment might be TRBD1 or TRBD2, since each matches 5 bases. The CDR3 here reads CASSIGGRVGEQFF. The DNA is TGTGCCAGTAGTATAGGGGGACGGGTGGGTGAGCAGTTCTTC.